This T cell receptor (beta chain) emerged from a study of sequential checkpoint blockade in melanoma. Study information: Each arm's sequence ended with maintenance nivolumab.

Profiled with immunoSEQ multiplex PCR; TCRdb holds only in-frame clones, not every one. This sample yields 25,000 to 35,000 clones, of which about 88% are seen a single time; around 13% belongs to the top ten. Treatment given: randomized to nivolumab then ipilimumab (arm A) or the reverse (arm B). DNA-damaging chemotherapy had not been given to any patient beforehand. PBMC sorting kept live CD3+CD8+ cells without CD19 or CD56. Trimming shortened V by 4 bases and J by 5 bases, and 6 bases separated the two germline ends. The CDR3 sequence is 11 residues long. CDR1 SGHAT and CDR2 FQNNGV come from the germline V gene.

The V call is TRBV11-2, the J call TRBJ2-7; no clear D. This specimen consisted of CD8+ T cells sorted from blood (inferred from file names), obtained from a patient given nivolumab and ipilimumab in sequence. The clonotype comes from a human donor with melanoma. The CDR3 here is CASSSPDEQYF. The CDR3 bases are TGTGCCAGCAGCTCCCCGGACGAGCAGTACTTC.